A selection of T cell receptor beta chains follows, all from one sample in a study of blood T cell repertoires in COVID-19. Here immunoSEQ multiplex PCR was the method, and the copy in TCRdb shows in-frame clones only, minus some. The table shows some 200,000 clones, with about 81% occurring only once. The source material was peripheral blood. The receptors originated from a man aged 25-45 years with active or convalescent COVID-19. The CDR3 runs from the conserved cysteine through the conserved F or W. A D gene is named only where the DNA matches it firmly. Clone size is stated in some rows and not others, as once, few, many or a class when expanded.

D gene,V gene,clone size,J gene,CDR3 protein,CDR3 DNA
NA,TRBV2,NA,TRBJ1-6,CASSELAGEGTYNSPLHF,TGTGCCAGCAGTGAATTAGCAGGGGAGGGGACCTATAATTCACCCCTCCACTTT
NA,TRBV29-1,NA,TRBJ2-1,CSADATTGNEQFF,TGCAGCGCTGACGCTACGACTGGCAATGAGCAGTTCTTC
TRBD2,TRBV24-1,NA,TRBJ2-3,CATSDFASGSADTQYF,TGTGCCACCAGTGATTTTGCTAGCGGGAGTGCAGATACGCAGTATTTT
TRBD1,TRBV19,few,TRBJ1-5,CASSIGPQGNQPQHF,TGTGCCAGTAGTATAGGACCACAGGGGAATCAGCCCCAGCATTTT
TRBD1,TRBV4-3,NA,TRBJ2-5,CASSQEGQGTQETQYF,TGCGCCAGCAGCCAAGAAGGACAGGGGACCCAAGAGACCCAGTACTTC
TRBD2,TRBV10-3,NA,TRBJ2-1,CASNSGRADEQFF,TGTGCCAGCAATAGCGGGAGGGCAGATGAGCAGTTCTTC
TRBD1,TRBV7-9,NA,TRBJ1-4,CASSYSGGEVTNEKLFF,TGTGCCAGCAGCTATTCAGGGGGCGAAGTGACTAATGAAAAACTGTTTTTT
TRBD1,TRBV7-9,NA,TRBJ2-7,CASSQRQGTYEQYF,TGTGCCAGCAGCCAGCGACAGGGGACCTACGAGCAGTACTTC
NA,TRBV12-3/TRBV12-4,NA,TRBJ2-4,CASSLGGVQYF,TGTGCCAGCAGTCTCGGCGGGGTTCAGTACTTC
TRBD2,TRBV12-5,NA,TRBJ2-7,CASAPSPGGGAYEQYF,TGTGCTAGTGCCCCTTCACCGGGAGGGGGGGCCTACGAGCAGTACTTC
NA,TRBV24-1,NA,TRBJ1-1,CATSDWRGSTEAFF,TGTGCCACCAGTGATTGGAGGGGATCAACTGAAGCTTTCTTT
TRBD2,TRBV4-1,NA,TRBJ2-7,CASSQEPALGGRLYEQYF,TGCGCCAGCAGCCAAGAACCGGCCTTGGGCGGGAGACTCTACGAGCAGTACTTC
NA,TRBV6-5,NA,TRBJ2-7,CASSLAGGYEQYF,TGTGCCAGCAGTTTGGCAGGGGGGTACGAGCAGTACTTC
NA,TRBV4-1,NA,TRBJ2-1,CASSDQGTGTYNEQFF,TGCGCCAGCAGCGATCAGGGGACGGGGACCTACAATGAGCAGTTCTTC
TRBD1,TRBV29-1,NA,TRBJ2-1,CSVPQGKEQFF,TGCAGCGTCCCACAGGGGAAAGAGCAGTTCTTC
NA,TRBV24-1,once,TRBJ1-2,CATSDLRGYGYTF,TGTGCCACCAGTGATTTACGGGGGTATGGCTACACCTTC
TRBD1,TRBV9,NA,TRBJ1-2,CASSVTGGADYGYTF,TGTGCCAGCAGCGTTACAGGGGGCGCGGACTATGGCTACACCTTC
NA,TRBV27,NA,TRBJ1-2,CASSLRGGGGYTF,TGTGCCAGCAGTCTCCGAGGCGGAGGTGGCTACACCTTC
TRBD1,TRBV25-1,NA,TRBJ1-3,CASRVDRGGPGNTIYF,TGTGCCAGCAGAGTGGACAGGGGAGGACCTGGAAACACCATATATTTT
NA,TRBV30,NA,TRBJ1-2,CAWSGGGYGYTF,TGTGCCTGGAGTGGGGGGGGATATGGCTACACCTTC
TRBD1,TRBV10-3,few,TRBJ2-7,CAISSQGDEQYF,TGTGCCATCAGTTCCCAGGGGGACGAGCAGTACTTC
TRBD1,TRBV19,NA,TRBJ2-5,CASSIGPGTGEETQYF,TGTGCCAGTAGTATAGGGCCCGGGACAGGGGAAGAGACCCAGTACTTC
NA,TRBV7-9,NA,TRBJ1-2,CASSSPPQGNHKGYTF,TGTGCCAGCAGCTCCCCCCCCCAGGGGAACCACAAGGGCTACACCTTC
NA,TRBV28,NA,TRBJ1-1,CASSFMGPTEAFF,TGTGCCAGCAGTTTTATGGGGCCCACTGAAGCTTTCTTT
NA,TRBV24-1,once,TRBJ2-7,CATSDPDRPYEQYF,TGTGCCACCAGTGACCCCGACAGGCCCTACGAGCAGTACTTC
TRBD1,TRBV28,NA,TRBJ2-3,CASSLGQGADTQYF,TGTGCCAGCAGTTTAGGACAGGGAGCAGATACGCAGTATTTT
NA,TRBV27,NA,TRBJ2-2,CASSPHNTGELFF,TGTGCCAGCAGTCCCCATAACACCGGGGAGCTGTTTTTT
NA,TRBV28,NA,TRBJ2-1,CASSWGLSSYNEQFF,TGTGCCAGCAGTTGGGGGCTTAGCTCCTACAATGAGCAGTTCTTC
TRBD1,TRBV30,NA,TRBJ2-1,CAWSAYTGANEQFF,TGTGCCTGGAGTGCCTATACAGGGGCAAATGAGCAGTTCTTC
NA,TRBV15,NA,TRBJ1-5,CATSRGYENQPQHF,TGTGCCACCAGCAGAGGCTACGAGAATCAGCCCCAGCATTTT